The TCR beta chain described here comes from a study of blood T cell repertoires in COVID-19 (dated by TCRdb to 2019 to 2021). Study-wide context: Collaborator samples came from the United States, Italy and Spain and covered acute and convalescent phases of COVID-19. The repertoires were released in a freely available public database meant as a resource for research on the immune response to SARS-CoV-2. Samples were obtained from the ongoing ImmuneRACE study (first 160 participants) and from roughly 1,300 subjects provided by 6 global collaborators. Where available, HLA class I and class II types were obtained from metadata supplied by the sample provider rather than from assay-based typing. The sample metadata nearly always contained a de-identified subject ID, COVID-19 status, age in years and sex. The dataset comprised deeply sampled blood TCRbeta repertoires from subjects exposed to, actively infected with, or recovered from COVID-19. The prospective study material was composed of cDNA or gDNA derived from T cells, B-cell-depleted T cells, or PBMCs. Study-wide conclusions, independent of this receptor: The amount of clinical and demographic metadata varied by source and participant and was provided uncurated.

From V the trimming removes 3 bases and from J it removes 2 bases, while the gene matches leave 6 bases of the junction unaccounted for. The CDR3 runs 17 residues from the cysteine to the phenylalanine. Only the CDR3 portion is preserved as DNA: 51 bases, with reading frame beginning at the first base. Taken from the germline V gene, the CDR1 and CDR2 loops are KGHDR and SFDVKD. Each collaborating institution followed its own protocols to collect whole blood in K2EDTA tubes. For TCRbeta analysis, collaborator samples were shipped as frozen whole blood, as isolated PBMCs, or as DNA extracted from either sample type. TCRbeta CDR3 regions were amplified from genomic DNA using the immunoSEQ Assay, a bias-controlled multiplex PCR. The original pipeline was this. The number of nucleated cells in each sample was estimated by amplification of reference gene primers within the assay. To quantify the absolute abundance of each unique TCRbeta CDR3 rearrangement, sequence reads were collapsed and filtered. For each sample, productive Simpson clonality was calculated by taking the square root of Simpson's diversity index across productive rearrangements. TCRdb holds this immuneACCESS table with in-frame rearrangements only. Some clones are missing; in checked studies, unresolved V genes explain under half, and the rest has no known cause. The DNA was the basis for D and trimming; V, J and clone size are from that table. The sample profile shows approximately 200,000 clones; 70% to 85% of them were found once. The biggest ten clones account for about 6.9% of the sample.

For this clone: The specificity of this receptor is unknown. Base qualities were left out, and no much larger clone turns up one base away.

In this chain, TRBV24-1 is recombined with TRBJ2-6; 7 bases in the junction line up with TRBD1. Specimen: peripheral blood. The TCR sequence derives from a human donor with acute or convalescent COVID-19. The donor label of this sample is uncertain. The CDR3 in this case is CATSDPPGTAGANVLTF. The sequenced DNA: TGTGCCACCAGTGATCCTCCTGGGACAGCTGGGGCCAACGTCCTGACTTTC.